This TCR beta chain was obtained from a study of blood T cell repertoires in COVID-19 (dated by TCRdb to 2018 to 2021). For context, the study as a whole: Samples covering the acute and convalescent phases of COVID-19 were provided by collaborators in the United States, Italy and Spain. Nearly every sample came with metadata listing a de-identified subject ID, COVID-19 status, age in years and sex. The samples were drawn from the first 160 participants of the ongoing ImmuneRACE study and from 1,254 subjects provided by 6 global collaborators. The dataset comprised deeply sampled blood TCRbeta repertoires from subjects exposed to, actively infected with, or recovered from COVID-19. Where available, HLA class I and class II types were obtained from metadata supplied by the sample provider rather than from assay-based typing. The repertoires were made available in a free public database intended to serve as a resource for research on the immune response to SARS-CoV-2. The material from the prospective study consisted of cDNA or gDNA derived from T cells, B-cell-depleted T cells, or PBMCs.

To note about this clone: Its antigen is currently not known. Base qualities were left out, and no much larger clone turns up one base away.

The germline V gene (reference sequence) provides CDR1 GTSNPN and CDR2 SVGIG. V is cut by 0 bases and J by 3 bases, and the space between the germline ends is 10 bases. The CDR3 holds 14 amino acids from the cysteine to the phenylalanine. The DNA shown is the 42-base CDR3, in frame from base 1. Broader findings and caveats from the paper: The quantity of clinical and demographic metadata differed by source and by participant and was supplied without curation.

The immunoSEQ Assay, a bias-controlled multiplex PCR, was used to amplify TCRbeta CDR3 regions from genomic DNA. In the source study's methods: The number of nucleated cells in each sample was estimated from the amplification of reference gene primers within the assay. To quantify the absolute abundance of each unique TCRbeta CDR3 rearrangement, sequence reads were collapsed and filtered. Productive Simpson clonality was computed per sample as the square root of Simpson's diversity index over productive rearrangements. In TCRdb, the immuneACCESS table is reduced to in-frame sequences with V and J assigned. These tables do not hold every clone; where another copy was compared, an unresolved V gene accounts for under half, and the others remain unexplained. The DNA was the basis for D and trimming; V, J and clone size are from that table. In all, the sample holds 220,000 or so clones, and about 81% of those were seen once. The top ten clonotypes cover approximately 7.6% of the sample.

One collaborating source in Seattle enrolled patients during active infection and followed them longitudinally through the course of disease. Whole blood was collected in K2EDTA tubes by collaborating institutions according to the institutions' own protocols. For TCRbeta analysis, collaborators shipped samples in one of three forms: frozen whole blood, isolated PBMCs, or DNA extracted from either of those sample types. The sample consisted of peripheral blood. The rearranged segments are TRBV30 and TRBJ2-3, with TRBD2 tentatively as D gene (6 bases match). This sequence originates from an elderly woman with COVID-19, enrolled during active disease. The nucleotide sequence reads TGTGCCTGGAGTGTAGGAGGGATAACAGATACGCAGTATTTT. Translated, this gives CAWSVGGITDTQYF.